The entry that follows covers one T cell receptor (beta chain) sequence. No antigen is known for it. Profiling relied on immunoSEQ multiplex PCR, and the TCRdb table lists in-frame clones only, not all of them. This sample yields 2 million to 2.5 million clones, of which 90% to 97% are seen a single time; 0.1% to 0.15% belongs to the top ten. This record belongs to a study of shared clonotypes between healthy human individuals. Participating donors were healthy, HIV-negative adults free of recent acute infections or vaccinations. There are 13 residues in the CDR3. Trimming took 9 bases from V and 2 from J, leaving 14 bases between them. Germline CDR1 and CDR2: ENHRY and SYGVKD. Whole-study results and caveats: The sole specimen, blood, was sampled, and tissue repertoires likely differ. The generation probabilities recorded for non-shared clonotypes fell below those of clonotypes shared by all four donors.

The sample comprised naive CD4+ T cells sorted from blood. Subset here: CD45RA+ positively selected. This clonotype was obtained from a man between 18 and 29 years old in good health. The chain carries TRBV10-3 and TRBJ2-7, with D possibly being TRBD1 (5 bases). In DNA, the CDR3 is TGTGCCATTCTGCAGGGTGCGACCTACGAGCAGTACTTC. Translating it yields CAILQGATYEQYF.